Each of the 22 T cell receptor beta chains below was sequenced from the same sample in a study of shared clonotypes between healthy human individuals. Generated by immunoSEQ multiplex PCR, the TCRdb table keeps only in-frame clones and is missing some. Among about 710,000 clones, roughly 73% were seen once, and the ten largest hold 1.5% to 2%. Material for sequencing was memory CD4+ T cells sorted from blood. Indicated subset: CD45RA-negative fraction. The source of these receptors is a woman aged 30 to 39 in good health.

V usage is TRBV5-4 and J usage is TRBJ2-7; 14 bases are a match to TRBD2. This CDR3 contains 15 residues. The ends lost 4 bases at V and 4 bases at J; junction bases unmatched: 4. Germline CDR1 SGHNT, CDR2 YYREEE (reference sequence). CDR3 sequence: CASSTRTSGRYEQYF. The CDR3 DNA reads TGTGCCAGCAGCACACGGACTAGCGGGAGGTACGAGCAGTACTTC.

This clone was picked up many times. The V gene is TRBV15, the J gene TRBJ2-2, with D unclear. Trimming removed 8 bases from V and 0 bases from J, with 13 bases in between. CDR3 length: 15 residues. Per the germline V gene, CDR1 is LNHNV and CDR2 is YYDKDF (reference sequence). Written as DNA, the CDR3 is TGTGCCACCCGAACTCCCGGGTCGAACACCGGGGAGCTGTTTTTT. Its translation is CATRTPGSNTGELFF.

The chain carries TRBV5-1 and TRBJ2-7; TRBD2 aligns across 12 bases. With 4 bases clipped from V and 5 bases from J, the junction kept 7 bases outside the gene matches. The CDR3 is 15 residues long. CDR1 SGHRS and CDR2 YFSETQ come from the germline V gene. CDR3 nucleotides: TGCGCCAGCAGCCGCACTAGCGGGAGGTCCCACGAGCAGTACTTC. Translation: CASSRTSGRSHEQYF.

This clone has only one observation. The chain carries TRBV27 and TRBJ2-7, with TRBD2 matching 10 bases. This CDR3 has 14 residues. V trimming: 3 bases; J trimming: 6 bases; junction bases outside the gene matches: 5. The V gene's germline CDR1 is MNHEY and CDR2 SMNVEV (reference sequence). The CDR3 loop reads CASSFFTSGAEQYF. CDR3 coding DNA: TGTGCCAGCAGTTTTTTCACTAGCGGGGCCGAGCAGTACTTC.

This clone was recorded many times. The same CDR3 arises from other DNA sequences in this sample as well. The rearrangement joins TRBV7-7 to TRBJ2-3, with unresolved D. CDR1 is SSHAT, CDR2 FNYEAQ, per germline (reference sequence). V lost 1 base and J 4 bases, leaving 6 bases between the germline ends. CDR3 length: 13 amino acids. The CDR3 DNA reads as TGTGCCAGCAGCTTAGGAGTGTCAGATACGCAGTATTTT. This sequence encodes CASSLGVSDTQYF.

This clone was picked up one time. The chain couples TRBV27 to TRBJ2-2; 11 positions agree with TRBD2. Looked up from germline, CDR1 is MNHEY and CDR2 is SMNVEV (reference sequence). Trimming cost V 6 bases and J 4 bases; bases outside gene matches: 16. The CDR3 runs to 19 residues. CDR3 DNA sequence: TGTGCCAGCAGCACAGCGAGGACTAGCGGGTTACTGGGCACCGGGGAGCTGTTTTTT. Amino acids: CASSTARTSGLLGTGELFF.

This clone was seen a few times. The V gene is TRBV7-9, the J gene TRBJ2-5, with 7 nucleotides matching TRBD1. CDR1 is SEHNR, CDR2 FQNEAQ, per germline (reference sequence). J gave up 1 base and V 4 bases, and 3 bases lay outside the gene matches. The CDR3 totals 14 residues. The DNA for the CDR3 is TGTGCCAGCAGCTCTCCAGGGGGCCAAGAGACCCAGTACTTC. Protein sequence: CASSSPGGQETQYF.

The chain uses TRBV4-1 and TRBJ1-3; 8 bases map to TRBD1. Trimming removed 0 bases from V and 3 bases from J; junction bases left unmatched: 1. The CDR3 is made up of 15 amino acids. Germline V gene lookup returns CDR1 MGHRA and CDR2 YSYEKL. CDR3 sequence reads: CASSQEDRVGNTIYF. The DNA of the CDR3 is TGCGCCAGCAGCCAAGAGGACAGGGTTGGAAACACCATATATTTT.

Comments on this clone: A far larger clone differs by one base, so this is likely a read error. This rearrangement joins TRBV1 to TRBJ2-1; whether TRBD1, the table's D call, matches the DNA was not checked. TRBV1 is termed a pseudogene. The CDR3 is 16 amino acids. The CDR3 nucleotides are TGCACCAGCAGCCAAGCGACAGGGAGCTCTTACAATGAGCAGTTCTTC. As protein: CTSSQATGSSYNEQFF.

The chain carries TRBV5-4 and TRBJ2-5; TRBD2 aligns across 11 bases. Germline lookup yields CDR1 SGHNT and CDR2 YYREEE (reference sequence). V lost 0 bases, J lost 2 bases, and 9 bases stayed unmatched. This CDR3 contains 18 residues. CDR3 bases: TGTGCCAGCAGCTTGGGAGGGGTAGCGGGAGGGCGGCAAGAGACCCAGTACTTC. Amino acids: CASSLGGVAGGRQETQYF.

J is TRBJ1-3 and V is TRBV6-5; D remains ambiguous. Germline CDR1 is MNHEY and CDR2 is SVGAGI. This CDR3 has 15 residues. Trimming took 6 bases from V and 4 from J, leaving 16 bases between them. The CDR3 reads CASRSALSRGNTIYF. In DNA form, the CDR3 reads TGTGCCAGCAGATCCGCCCTCTCTAGAGGAAACACCATATATTTT.

This clone was seen only once. The chain employs TRBV4-1 and TRBJ2-1, with D possibly being TRBD1 or TRBD2 (5 bases each). The CDR3 has 14 residues. V lost 5 bases, J lost 5 bases, and 13 bases lay in between. The germline V gene encodes CDR1 MGHRA and CDR2 YSYEKL. CDR3 in DNA: TGCGCCAGCAGCACGGGACGGCCGGACAATGAGCAGTTCTTC. Its translation: CASSTGRPDNEQFF.

CDR3 sequence reads: CASSLIGTGAYEQYF. The CDR3 nucleotides read TGTGCCAGCAGTTTAATTGGGACAGGGGCCTACGAGCAGTACTTC. The rearrangement uses TRBV28 and TRBJ2-7; 10 nucleotides match TRBD1. The CDR3 has 15 amino acids. The junction had 3 bases not matched to a gene; V was cut back by 2 bases and J by 2 bases. Germline V gene sequence: CDR1 MDHEN, CDR2 SYDVKM.

This rearrangement joins TRBV28 to TRBJ2-7; possibly TRBD2 for D (6 bases). The V end lost 1 base, the J end lost 1 base, and 20 bases lay between the germline ends. CDR1 and CDR2 (germline): MDHEN, SYDVKM. CDR3 size: 18 residues. The CDR3 DNA reads TGTGCCAGCAGTTTATTAAGTTGGCGAGGGGAGGAATCCTACGAGCAGTACTTC. Its protein product is CASSLLSWRGEESYEQYF.

This clone was recorded a few times. The chain joins TRBV6-5 to TRBJ1-3; D is unresolved. Trimming stripped 0 bases from V and 3 bases from J, with 3 bases between. Germline CDR1 reads MNHEY; CDR2 reads SVGAGI. This CDR3 region has 13 residues. The CDR3 spells CASSYSLGNTIYF. The CDR3 DNA is TGTGCCAGCAGTTACTCGCTTGGAAACACCATATATTTT.

The rearrangement links TRBV18 to TRBJ2-5; no clear D. The CDR3 length is 13 residues. The germline gives CDR1 KGHSH, CDR2 LQKENI. The ends were cut back, 2 bases at V and 4 bases at J, with 8 bases in the middle. The DNA for the CDR3 is TGTGCCAGCTCACCAAGGATGGGAGAGACCCAGTACTTC. Its protein product is CASSPRMGETQYF.

CDR3 loop: CASSFDRALNSPLHF. DNA of the CDR3: TGTGCCAGCAGCTTCGACAGGGCTTTGAATTCACCCCTCCACTTT. V and J are TRBV7-8 and TRBJ1-6, with 7 bases identical to TRBD1. Trimming removed 3 bases from V and 7 bases from J; junction bases left unmatched: 6. Germline CDR1 and CDR2: SGHVS and FQNEAQ. This CDR3 spans 15 amino acids.

As for this clone: Other DNA sequences of this sample code for an identical CDR3. The rearrangement joins TRBV29-1 to TRBJ2-2, with 10 positions matching TRBD2. J gave up 1 base and V 6 bases, and 2 bases lay outside the gene matches. Germline values: CDR1 SQVTM, CDR2 ANQGSEA. The CDR3 is made up of 14 amino acids. CDR3 residues: CSVLAGGNTGELFF. As DNA, the CDR3 is TGCAGCGTCTTAGCGGGGGGGAACACCGGGGAGCTGTTTTTT.

The rearrangement uses TRBV7-3 and TRBJ2-1, with D unclear. This CDR3 region has 13 residues. With 5 bases removed from V and 4 bases from J, the gap between germline ends came to 9 bases. The germline CDR1 and CDR2 sequences are SGHTA and FQGTGA. In nucleotides, the CDR3 is TGTGCCAGCAGCCCTCAGCAATACAATGAGCAGTTCTTC. Translating it yields CASSPQQYNEQFF.

This clone appeared a few times. The junction departs from germline at one end; a sequencing error may be responsible. The chain employs TRBV11-2 and TRBJ1-1; 11 bases are a match to TRBD1. Germline V lookup: CDR1 SGHAT, CDR2 FQNNGV. This CDR3 has 11 residues. The CDR3 here is CASSSGQGAIF. CDR3 nucleotides: TGTGCCAGCAGCTCCGGACAGGGGGCTATCTTT. Variable domain in full (rest from reference TRBV11-2 and TRBJ1-1): EAGVAQSPRYKIIEKRQSVAFWCNPISGHATLYWYQQILGQGPKLLIQFQNNGVVDDSQLPKDRFSAERLKGVDSTLKIQPAKLEDSAVYLCASSSGQGAIFGQGTRLTVV.

The chain uses TRBV7-9 and TRBJ1-3, with a possible D match to TRBD1 (5 bases). V was cut by 4 bases and J by 1 base, with 14 bases left in between. Germline V gene sequence: CDR1 SEHNR, CDR2 FQNEAQ (reference sequence). There are 16 residues in the CDR3. The CDR3 is CASSSSGRGSGNTIYF. The DNA for the CDR3 is TGTGCCAGCAGCTCCTCAGGGCGGGGATCTGGAAACACCATATATTTT.

The chain uses TRBV10-2 and TRBJ1-2; a possible D gene is TRBD1 (5 bases). The V end lost 1 base, the J end lost 4 bases, and 13 bases lay between the germline ends. The CDR3 is 15 amino acids. Germline values: CDR1 WSHSY, CDR2 SAAADI. CDR3 nucleotide sequence: TGCGCCAGCAGTGAGTTCGACGGACAACCCTATGGCTACACCTTC. This sequence encodes CASSEFDGQPYGYTF.